Following are 30 T cell receptor beta chains from one sample sequenced in a study of blood T cell repertoires in COVID-19. The assay was immunoSEQ multiplex PCR, and TCRdb's table has in-frame clones only and misses some. The table has approximately 400,000 clones, roughly 80% seen once. The sequenced sample consisted of peripheral blood. The source of these receptors is a human donor with acute or convalescent COVID-19. The donor label of this sample is uncertain.

The chain uses TRBV4-1 and TRBJ2-3, with 7 bases aligning to TRBD2. The V and J ends lost 4 bases and 2 bases, in that order; junction bases with no gene match: 12. Germline-derived CDR1 and CDR2 are MGHRA and YSYEKL. This CDR3 region has 17 residues. CDR3 region: CASSPYPRLASTDTQYF. The CDR3 nucleotides read TGCGCCAGCAGCCCATACCCTCGACTAGCCTCCACAGATACGCAGTATTTT.

DNA of the CDR3: TGCGCCAGCAGCTGGACTAGCGGGAGGGAAGAGACCCAGTACTTC. It specifies CASSWTSGREETQYF. The chain recombines TRBV5-1 with TRBJ2-5; 15 bases are a match to TRBD2. The CDR3 consists of 15 residues. Trimming at V came to 3 bases and at J to 3 bases, leaving 0 bases not matched to a gene. Looked up from germline, CDR1 is SGHRS and CDR2 is YFSETQ.

The V gene is TRBV6-6, the J gene TRBJ2-2; D not certain. CDR1 is MNHNY, CDR2 SVGAGI, per germline (reference sequence). V gave up 6 bases and J gave up 1 base, with 9 bases separating them. This CDR3 is 14 amino acids long. The CDR3 region is CASSPTLNTGELFF. The CDR3 nucleotides are TGTGCCAGCAGCCCAACATTGAACACCGGGGAGCTGTTTTTT.

The CDR3 DNA reads as TGTGCCAGCAGCGGACAGGTGGTCGGGGGTTCACCCCTCCACTTT. This codes for CASSGQVVGGSPLHF. The chain has TRBV6-2 or TRBV6-3 and TRBJ1-6; 7 bases match TRBD1. CDR3 length: 15 residues. The junction had 11 bases not matched to a gene; V was cut back by 6 bases and J by 9 bases. Germline lookup yields CDR1 MNHEY and CDR2 SVGEGT.

The V and J genes are TRBV27 and TRBJ1-1; possibly TRBD1 for D (5 bases). This CDR3 contains 14 residues. The germline gives CDR1 MNHEY, CDR2 SMNVEV (reference sequence). Trimming shortened V by 8 bases and J by 1 base, and 14 bases separated the two germline ends. The CDR3 reads CASRGWGGNTEAFF. The CDR3 DNA reads TGTGCCAGCCGGGGCTGGGGGGGGAACACTGAAGCTTTCTTT.

This rearrangement joins TRBV2 to TRBJ1-6, with D perhaps TRBD1 (6 bases). The CDR3 is 15 amino acids. The germline gives CDR1 SNHLY, CDR2 FYNNEI. The V gene lost 7 bases and the J gene lost 9 bases, with 19 bases spanning the gap. This CDR3 is CASTTRDRPGSPLHF. The CDR3 DNA sequence: TGTGCCAGCACCACGAGAGACAGGCCTGGTTCACCCCTCCACTTT.

The rearrangement uses TRBV5-8 and TRBJ2-1; TRBD2 matches 13 bases. CDR1 and CDR2 from the germline V gene are SGHTS and YDEGEE. Trimming took 4 bases from V and 8 from J; bases not matched to a gene: 12. CDR3 length: 17 residues. CDR3 residues: CASSRTLTSGGIDEQFF. The CDR3 DNA follows: TGTGCCAGCAGCCGGACACTGACTAGCGGGGGGATCGATGAGCAGTTCTTC.

The chain employs TRBV30 and TRBJ2-5; 8 bases line up with TRBD2. The CDR3 length is 16 residues. The germline CDR1 and CDR2 sequences are GTSNPN and SVGIG (reference sequence). V dropped 3 bases and J dropped 2; count of bases not matched to a gene: 11. In nucleotides, the CDR3 is TGTGCCTGGAGCCCTTACCAGCGGGGGATACAAGAGACCCAGTACTTC. Translated: CAWSPYQRGIQETQYF.

The CDR3 loop is CASSLAWPPTQETQYF. CDR3 nucleotides: TGTGCCAGCAGCTTGGCGTGGCCCCCAACCCAAGAGACCCAGTACTTC. The V and J genes are TRBV5-4 and TRBJ2-5; D call uncertain. This CDR3 has 16 amino acids. Germline CDR1 SGHNT, CDR2 YYREEE (reference sequence). V was shortened by 0 bases and J by 1 base, with 13 bases between the two germline ends.

This clone occurred a few times. This chain joins TRBV7-9 and TRBJ2-6; D is possibly TRBD2 (6 bases). The germline V gene has CDR1 SEHNR and CDR2 FQNEAQ (reference sequence). Deletions cut 2 bases from V and 2 bases from J, with 10 bases between. The CDR3 is 16 amino acids. This CDR3 reads CASSLRLGAGANVLTF. DNA of the CDR3: TGTGCCAGCAGCTTAAGACTAGGGGCTGGGGCCAACGTCCTGACTTTC.

V is TRBV6-1 and J is TRBJ1-1; D not resolved. Trimming took 0 bases from V and 7 from J, leaving 15 bases between them. The CDR3 extends over 15 amino acids. The V gene's germline CDR1 is MNHNS and CDR2 SASEGT. Here the CDR3 DNA reads TGTGCCAGCAGTGAAGCAGGCAGGTTCTGGAATGAAGCTTTCTTT. Its protein is CASSEAGRFWNEAFF.

The chain employs TRBV5-5 and TRBJ2-1; TRBD2 agrees at 8 bases. Germline V lookup: CDR1 SGHKS, CDR2 YYEKEE (reference sequence). Germline trimming cut 0 bases from V and 4 bases from J; bases unmatched to any gene: 6. CDR3 length equals 16 residues. CDR3 in DNA: TGTGCCAGCAGCTTGGTTGGCGGGGGGCAGTACAATGAGCAGTTCTTC. The encoded protein is CASSLVGGGQYNEQFF.

The CDR3 loop reads CASSARDRVNTGELFF. In DNA, the CDR3 is TGTGCCAGCAGCGCACGGGACAGGGTAAACACCGGGGAGCTGTTTTTT. The chain is built from TRBV7-9 and TRBJ2-2; 9 bases are shared with TRBD1. The CDR3 runs to 16 residues. Germline V gene lookup returns CDR1 SEHNR and CDR2 FQNEAQ (reference sequence). J gave up 2 bases and V 5 bases, and 6 bases lay outside the gene matches.

The V and J genes are TRBV6-5 and TRBJ2-1, with 7 positions matching TRBD1. V shed 4 bases, J shed 4 bases, and the junction held 7 bases outside the gene matches. Germline V CDR1 and CDR2: MNHEY, SVGAGI. The CDR3 is 15 amino acids. CDR3 protein: CASSLTGVGYNEQFF. Here the CDR3 DNA reads TGTGCCAGCAGTTTAACAGGGGTAGGATACAATGAGCAGTTCTTC.

The chain carries TRBV5-1 and TRBJ2-2; TRBD2 matches at 12 bases. Germline CDR1 and CDR2: SGHRS and YFSETQ. The CDR3 extends over 18 amino acids. J was trimmed by 1 base and V by 4 bases; bases with no gene match: 8. CDR3 region: CASSPAKTSGRNTGELFF. CDR3 sequence (DNA): TGCGCCAGCAGCCCCGCCAAGACTAGCGGGAGGAACACCGGGGAGCTGTTTTTT.

The V gene is TRBV10-3, the J gene TRBJ2-7; 8 positions match TRBD2. With 5 bases clipped from V and 0 bases from J, the junction kept 6 bases outside the gene matches. CDR3 length: 15 amino acids. CDR1 and CDR2 from the germline V gene are ENHRY and SYGVKD. In DNA, the CDR3 is TGTGCCATCAGTTTCGGGGGGGGCAGCTCCTACGAGCAGTACTTC. Amino acids: CAISFGGGSSYEQYF.

The chain is built from TRBV7-8 and TRBJ2-3; D remains ambiguous. The CDR3 extends over 16 amino acids. V was trimmed by 5 bases and J by 4 bases, leaving 19 bases between them. Germline V gene data show CDR1 as SGHVS and CDR2 as FQNEAQ. As DNA, the CDR3 is TGTGCCAGCAGCACCGTGCTAGTGGCCCTCCCAGATACGCAGTATTTT. Amino acids: CASSTVLVALPDTQYF.

The chain joins TRBV7-9 to TRBJ2-7; 9 positions agree with TRBD2. V lost 8 bases, J lost 1 base, and 6 bases stayed unmatched. Germline V gene lookup returns CDR1 SEHNR and CDR2 FQNEAQ (reference sequence). The CDR3 sequence is 14 residues long. The CDR3: CASGAREGSYEQYF. Written as DNA, the CDR3 is TGTGCCAGCGGAGCGCGGGAGGGATCCTACGAGCAGTACTTC.

The count of this clone is one. The chain has TRBV18 and TRBJ1-5; D is uncertain. Germline V gives CDR1 KGHSH, CDR2 LQKENI. This CDR3 spans 14 amino acids. V was trimmed by 2 bases and J by 2 bases, leaving 7 bases between them. CDR3 protein: CASSPSQGNQPQHF. CDR3 DNA: TGTGCCAGCTCACCAAGCCAGGGCAATCAGCCCCAGCATTTT.

The gene calls are TRBV4-1 and TRBJ1-2, with TRBD1 identical over 8 bases. CDR1 is MGHRA, CDR2 YSYEKL, per germline. There are 16 residues in the CDR3. Unmatched junction bases numbered 8, after V lost 3 bases and J lost 2 bases. The CDR3 DNA sequence: TGCGCCAGCAGCCAGAGGACAGGGCAAATAAACTATGGCTACACCTTC. Its protein is CASSQRTGQINYGYTF.

Here the CDR3 reads CASSLGLVGETQYF. CDR3 coding DNA: TGTGCCAGCAGCTTAGGTTTAGTCGGGGAGACCCAGTACTTC. The chain combines TRBV11-2 with TRBJ2-5; unclear D gene. The germline V gene encodes CDR1 SGHAT and CDR2 FQNNGV. Trimming removed 1 base at V and 5 bases at J, with 11 bases between. CDR3 length equals 14 residues.

This clone was picked up one time. The chain recombines TRBV3-1 (or the pseudogene TRBV3-2) with TRBJ1-4, with D tentatively TRBD1 (5 bases). V shed 0 bases and J shed 8 bases, with 7 bases lying between them. The CDR3 runs to 13 residues. Germline lookup yields CDR1 LGHDT and CDR2 YNNKEL (reference sequence). The CDR3 coding sequence is TGTGCCAGCAGCCAAGACTGGGGCGAAAAACTGTTTTTT. It translates to CASSQDWGEKLFF.

This clone has a single count. The chain carries TRBV7-2 and TRBJ1-4; 7 bases are shared with TRBD1. CDR1 is SGHTA, CDR2 FQGNSA, per germline. J was trimmed by 0 bases and V by 10 bases; bases with no gene match: 8. CDR3 size: 15 residues. This chain's CDR3 is CATRQGVATNEKLFF. The CDR3 DNA reads TGTGCCACCCGACAGGGAGTAGCAACTAATGAAAAACTGTTTTTT.

Of note for this clone: The same CDR3 can be traced to other DNA sequences in this sample. The chain employs TRBV5-1 and TRBJ2-1; 7 nucleotides agree with TRBD1. V dropped 4 bases and J dropped 4; count of bases not matched to a gene: 5. The CDR3 is made up of 14 amino acids. Per germline, CDR1 SGHRS and CDR2 YFSETQ. This CDR3 reads CASSPGTAYNEQFF. The CDR3 nucleotides are TGCGCCAGCAGCCCGGGGACAGCTTACAATGAGCAGTTCTTC.

The sample holds one count of this clone. This rearrangement joins TRBV5-8 to TRBJ2-7, with 11 nucleotides matching TRBD2. V lost 2 bases and J lost 7; bases outside the gene matches: 11. Germline CDR1 reads SGHTS; CDR2 reads YDEGEE. The CDR3 runs to 16 residues. For the CDR3, the DNA is TGTGCCAGCAGCTTTCCCCAGCTAGCGGGAGGAGGGGAGCAGTACTTC. This sequence encodes CASSFPQLAGGGEQYF.

The chain combines TRBV2 with TRBJ2-7; 7 bases map to TRBD2. The CDR3 is 16 amino acids. The germline V gene has CDR1 SNHLY and CDR2 FYNNEI. V shed 1 base and J 2 bases; nucleotides not matched to a gene: 8. CDR3 region: CASSEVLGGVAYEQYF. CDR3 nucleotide sequence: TGTGCCAGCAGTGAAGTTCTGGGAGGGGTTGCCTACGAGCAGTACTTC.

The V and J genes are TRBV2 and TRBJ2-7; D unclear. V lost 6 bases to trimming and J lost 0 bases, with 9 bases between them. The CDR3 has 13 amino acids. Germline values: CDR1 SNHLY, CDR2 FYNNEI. CDR3 sequence reads: CASSLQISYEQYF. In nucleotides, the CDR3 is TGTGCCAGCAGCCTCCAGATCTCCTACGAGCAGTACTTC.

This chain links TRBV5-1 with TRBJ1-6; no reliable D call. This CDR3 is built from 16 residues. Germline lookup yields CDR1 SGHRS and CDR2 YFSETQ. Between the trimmed V and J ends, which lost 2 bases and 6 bases, there was a span of 15 bases. For the CDR3, the DNA is TGCGCCAGCAGCTTTCAGGCTACGGCCCCTAATTCACCCCTCCACTTT. It translates to CASSFQATAPNSPLHF.

In regard to this clone: This sample includes further DNA sequences coding for the same CDR3. The chain has TRBV7-9 and TRBJ2-5; D is possibly TRBD2 (7 bases). Trimming removed 3 bases at V and 4 bases at J, with 9 bases between. The CDR3 has 13 amino acids. Germline V gene data show CDR1 as SEHNR and CDR2 as FQNEAQ (reference sequence). The CDR3 loop reads CASSLGGPETQYF. CDR3 bases: TGTGCCAGCAGCTTGGGGGGGCCAGAGACCCAGTACTTC.

The rearrangement joins TRBV2 to TRBJ1-6, with a weak D call TRBD1 (6 bases). Germline lookup yields CDR1 SNHLY and CDR2 FYNNEI. The CDR3 length is 18 residues. The germline V and J ends were trimmed by 5 bases and 10 bases, with 27 bases remaining between them. The CDR3 reads CASSFQGQLINKESPLHF. The CDR3 nucleotides read TGTGCCAGCAGTTTCCAAGGACAGCTTATAAACAAGGAGTCACCCCTCCACTTT.